What follows are 21 T cell receptor beta chains derived from one specimen sequenced in a study of T cells in localized non-small cell lung cancer. The assay was immunoSEQ multiplex PCR, and TCRdb's table has in-frame clones only and misses some. The profile shows about 24,000 clones, 90% of them singletons. Sequencing used peripheral blood, obtained before any cancer treatment. These receptors were taken from a woman between 40 and 69 years old with stage I lung adenocarcinoma.

The rearrangement links TRBV19 to TRBJ2-2, with D unclear. The CDR3 length is 15 residues. Germline CDR1 and CDR2: LNHDA and SQIVND (reference sequence). V was pared by 5 bases and J by 5 bases, with 15 bases between. The CDR3 DNA follows: TGTGCCAGTAGTCCCCTTATAGGCCGGACCGGGGAGCTGTTTTTT. Translating it yields CASSPLIGRTGELFF. Looking up the rest from reference TRBV19 and TRBJ2-2 gives the full variable domain: DGGITQSPKYLFRKEGQNVTLSCEQNLNHDAMYWYRQDPGQGLRLIYYSQIVNDFQKGDIAEGYSVSREKKESFPLTVTSAQKNPTAFYLCASSPLIGRTGELFFGEGSRLTVL.

The J gene is TRBJ1-1, the V gene TRBV6-4; D gene uncertain. Trimming stripped 5 bases from V and 11 bases from J, with 12 bases between. There are 11 residues in the CDR3. Germline V gives CDR1 MRHNA, CDR2 SNTAGT. The CDR3 region has the DNA TGTGCCAGCAGTTTCGTGGTTTGGGCTTTCTTT. It yields the protein CASSFVVWAFF.

This chain joins TRBV4-1 and TRBJ1-1, with TRBD1 matching 7 bases. The CDR3 length is 15 residues. CDR1 and CDR2 (germline): MGHRA, YSYEKL. Losses at the gene ends were 2 bases for V and 0 bases for J; bases not matched to a gene: 3. This chain's CDR3 is CASSQRTGVNTEAFF. The CDR3 DNA reads TGCGCCAGCAGCCAACGGACAGGAGTGAACACTGAAGCTTTCTTT.

This chain connects TRBV7-2 to TRBJ2-1; D gene unclear. Germline loops: CDR1 SGHTA, CDR2 FQGNSA. The CDR3 runs 15 residues. V lost 3 bases to trimming and J lost 4 bases, with 13 bases between them. CDR3 bases: TGTGCCAGCAGCTTCGGCCCTTCGGCGTACAATGAGCAGTTCTTC. It codes for CASSFGPSAYNEQFF.

The gene calls are TRBV5-4 and TRBJ2-1; 10 bases are a match to TRBD1. This CDR3 is built from 15 residues. Germline trimming cut 0 bases from V and 8 bases from J; bases unmatched to any gene: 5. Germline CDR1 SGHNT, CDR2 YYREEE (reference sequence). CDR3 sequence: CASSLGSGQGDEQFF. In DNA, the CDR3 is TGTGCCAGCAGCTTGGGGTCAGGACAGGGGGATGAGCAGTTCTTC.

The rearrangement links TRBV6-5 to TRBJ2-7; TRBD2 is a possible D gene (5 bases). The CDR3 is 12 residues long. Deletions cut 6 bases from V and 5 bases from J, with 11 bases between. Germline-derived CDR1 and CDR2 are MNHEY and SVGAGI. DNA for the CDR3: TGTGCCAGCAGCCCGGGGTGGGACGAGCAGTACTTC. This encodes CASSPGWDEQYF.

The V and J genes are TRBV28 and TRBJ2-7; 14 bases fit TRBD2. The CDR3 covers 18 residues. CDR1 is MDHEN and CDR2 is SYDVKM in the germline V gene. Trimming removed 3 bases from V and 6 bases from J; junction bases left unmatched: 13. CDR3 amino acids: CASSLPLRLAGGSPEQYF. In nucleotides, the CDR3 is TGTGCCAGCAGTTTGCCCCTTCGACTAGCGGGAGGGAGCCCCGAGCAGTACTTC.

The gene calls are TRBV9 and TRBJ1-1; 10 nucleotides line up with TRBD1. Germline CDR1 SGDLS, CDR2 YYNGEE. The CDR3 covers 14 residues. With 6 bases clipped from V and 2 bases from J, the junction kept 4 bases outside the gene matches. Here the CDR3 DNA reads TGTGCCAGCACTCCGACAGGGGGCAACACTGAAGCTTTCTTT. Protein product: CASTPTGGNTEAFF. Using reference TRBV9 and TRBJ1-1 for the parts outside the CDR3, the full variable domain is DSGVTQTPKHLITATGQRVTLRCSPRSGDLSVYWYQQSLDQGLQFLIQYYNGEERAKGNILERFSAQQFPDLHSELNLSSLELGDSALYFCASTPTGGNTEAFFGQGTRLTVV.

The V call is TRBV5-5, the J call TRBJ2-3; D gene uncertain. The CDR3 sequence is 13 residues long. With 10 bases removed from V and 2 bases from J, the gap between germline ends came to 14 bases. Germline CDR1 and CDR2: SGHKS and YYEKEE (reference sequence). The DNA of the CDR3 is TGTGCCGCGAGGCGTACGTTCACAGATACGCAGTATTTT. Protein product: CAARRTFTDTQYF. The complete variable domain, with remaining parts taken from reference TRBV5-5 and TRBJ2-3, reads DAGVTQSPTHLIKTRGQQVTLRCSPISGHKSVSWYQQVLGQGPQFIFQYYEKEERGRGNFPDRFSARQFPNYSSELNVNALLLGDSALYLCAARRTFTDTQYFGPGTRLTVL.

J is TRBJ2-3 and V is TRBV21-1; the D segment call TRBD2 is taken from the table without a DNA check. TRBV21-1 corresponds to a pseudogene. The CDR3 has 19 residues. This CDR3 is CASSKGLAGGQDRTDTQYF. In nucleotides, the CDR3 is TGTGCCAGCAGCAAAGGACTAGCGGGAGGGCAAGATAGAACAGATACGCAGTATTTT.

The CDR3 sequence: CASSIKLGQSRANVLTF. The CDR3 DNA follows: TGTGCCAGCAGCATAAAACTAGGACAAAGTCGGGCCAACGTCCTGACTTTC. This chain links TRBV7-1 with TRBJ2-6; TRBD1 or TRBD2 may be the D gene (5 bases each). TRBV7-1 is an open reading frame whose function is uncertain. Trimming left V 5 bases short and J 5 bases short, with 19 bases between. The CDR3 has 17 amino acids.

The V call is TRBV5-1, the J call TRBJ1-1; the D is unclear. Germline V lookup: CDR1 SGHRS, CDR2 YFSETQ. With 5 bases removed from V and 0 bases from J, the gap between germline ends came to 14 bases. The CDR3 loop spans 15 amino acids. CDR3 sequence: CASRTPEHLNTEAFF. CDR3 coding DNA: TGCGCCAGCAGGACGCCTGAACACTTGAACACTGAAGCTTTCTTT.

The chain is built from TRBV5-6 and TRBJ2-5; the D is unclear. The V and J ends lost 2 bases and 4 bases respectively, with 9 bases between them. There are 13 residues in the CDR3. Germline-derived CDR1 and CDR2 are SGHDT and YYEEEE. CDR3 sequence reads: CASSLWRLETQYF. The CDR3 bases are TGTGCCAGCAGCTTATGGCGGCTAGAGACCCAGTACTTC. Drawing the rest from reference TRBV5-6 and TRBJ2-5, the complete variable domain is DAGVTQSPTHLIKTRGQQVTLRCSPKSGHDTVSWYQQALGQGPQFIFQYYEEEERQRGNFPDRFSGHQFPNYSSELNVNALLLGDSALYLCASSLWRLETQYFGPGTRLLVL.

V is TRBV11-3 and J is TRBJ2-1, with 9 positions matching TRBD2. V gave up 5 bases and J gave up 7 bases; unmatched junction bases: 3. The CDR3 is 13 residues long. Germline V gene sequence: CDR1 SGHNT, CDR2 YENEEA. The CDR3 region is CASSRTSANEQFF. Written as DNA, the CDR3 is TGTGCCAGCAGCCGGACTAGCGCAAATGAGCAGTTCTTC.

The chain is built from TRBV6-5 and TRBJ2-3, with 8 nucleotides matching TRBD2. The trim removed 0 bases at V and 7 bases at J, leaving 3 bases unmatched. The CDR3 contains 14 residues. The germline gives CDR1 MNHEY, CDR2 SVGAGI. This CDR3 is CASSYSGGRNTQYF. The CDR3 nucleotides read TGTGCCAGCAGTTACTCTGGCGGGAGGAATACGCAGTATTTT.

The J gene is TRBJ1-2, the V gene TRBV11-3; D is unclear. The ends were cut back, 5 bases at V and 2 bases at J, with 12 bases in the middle. Germline-derived CDR1 and CDR2 are SGHNT and YENEEA. The CDR3 loop spans 14 amino acids. CDR3 sequence: CASSQGGNNYGYTF. DNA for the CDR3: TGTGCCAGCAGCCAAGGTGGCAACAACTATGGCTACACCTTC. The variable domain in full, with the rest retrieved from reference TRBV11-3 and TRBJ1-2, is EAGVVQSPRYKIIEKKQPVAFWCNPISGHNTLYWYLQNLGQGPELLIRYENEEAVDDSQLPKDRFSAERLKGVDSTLKIQPAELGDSAVYLCASSQGGNNYGYTFGSGTRLTVV.

This chain joins TRBV5-4 and TRBJ2-5; D might be TRBD2 (6 bases). CDR1 SGHNT and CDR2 YYREEE come from the germline V gene (reference sequence). With 2 bases removed from V and 5 bases from J, the gap between germline ends came to 19 bases. CDR3 size: 16 residues. CDR3 protein: CASSLRWGDKKETQYF. The DNA for the CDR3 is TGTGCCAGCAGCTTACGTTGGGGGGATAAGAAGGAGACCCAGTACTTC.

V is TRBV5-1 and J is TRBJ1-4; 10 bases are shared with TRBD1. CDR1 is SGHRS, CDR2 YFSETQ, per germline. The CDR3 length is 14 residues. Trimming removed 4 bases from V and 6 bases from J; junction bases left unmatched: 3. CDR3 region: CASSRDRGHEKLFF. The CDR3 coding sequence is TGCGCCAGCAGCCGCGACAGGGGGCATGAAAAACTGTTTTTT.

V is TRBV6-5 and J is TRBJ2-1; 8 bases match TRBD2. The junction had 9 bases not matched to a gene; V was cut back by 4 bases and J by 7 bases. In germline, CDR1 is MNHEY, CDR2 SVGAGI. CDR3 length equals 15 residues. DNA of the CDR3: TGTGCCAGCAGTTTCTACCACTCGGGAGGGAATGAGCAGTTCTTC. This sequence encodes CASSFYHSGGNEQFF.

The rearrangement uses TRBV5-5 and TRBJ1-5; D is ambiguous. The V gene's germline CDR1 is SGHKS and CDR2 YYEKEE (reference sequence). CDR3 size: 15 residues. V gave up 0 bases and J gave up 7 bases, with 14 bases separating them. The CDR3: CASSLVLGVTQPQHF. The CDR3 bases are TGTGCCAGCAGCTTGGTATTGGGTGTGACACAGCCCCAGCATTTT.

V and J are TRBV9 and TRBJ2-3; 8 positions match TRBD2. J lost 2 bases, V lost 4 bases, and 12 bases had no gene match. Germline V gives CDR1 SGDLS, CDR2 YYNGEE. The CDR3 contains 17 residues. The CDR3 nucleotides read TGTGCCAGCAGCCCCCAGGGGAGTAGCGGGGTCACAGATACGCAGTATTTT. Translated: CASSPQGSSGVTDTQYF.